The clone carrying this T cell receptor (beta chain) was counted ten times or more. TCR beta CDR3 region amplification was performed from RNA transcripts. First-round RT-PCR targeting the TCR CDR3 was performed with the HTBI primer set. Using its own MiXCR run on the multiplex PCR reads, TCRdb lists one record per CDR3 protein. This sample has 610,000 or so distinct CDR3 sequences, with around 46% found just once. The source of the sample is a study of T cells in Graves' hyperthyroidism and ophthalmopathy. This sequence was found in a woman between 18 and 29 years old with Graves' hyperthyroidism. The specimen sequenced was peripheral blood or thyroid tissue (not recorded which).

CDR3 sequence (DNA): TGCGCCAGCAGCTTGGGTGGGACACCATCTAACTATGGCTACACCTTC. It translates to CASSLGGTPSNYGYTF. The rearrangement uses TRBV5-1 and TRBJ1-2; a weak D match, TRBD1 (6 bases). There are 16 residues in the CDR3. Germline loops: CDR1 SGHRS, CDR2 YFSETQ. V lost 0 bases, J lost 0 bases, and 12 bases lay in between.